The T cell receptor beta chain described here comes from a study of cytomegalovirus exposure and HLA in healthy donors. The germline CDR1 and CDR2 sequences are SGHTA and FQGNSA. V was pared by 5 bases and J by 1 base, with 5 bases of the junction left unmatched. The CDR3 length is 16 residues. In regard to this clone: The antigen is unknown.

Study-wide points: Accurate prediction of HLA-A and HLA-B alleles (for most subjects) was reportedly achieved from TCR beta sequences. There were reportedly fewer N-insertions in an Asian-associated ancestry cluster than the roughly 610-donor mean, in a later analysis.

The PCR employed 60 Vbeta primers together with 13 Jbeta primers. Clones were sequenced by immunoSEQ multiplex PCR, and TCRdb holds only the in-frame ones, with some missing. This sample's clone table lists 100,000 to 150,000 clones. The sequencing sample was made of PBMCs. The V and J genes are TRBV7-2 and TRBJ2-5, with 12 bases that match TRBD1. The TCR comes from a man aged 30 to 45 in good health and CMV-seronegative. The CDR3 reads CASSPRDRGRQETQYF. CDR3 sequence (DNA): TGTGCCAGCAGCCCCCGGGACAGGGGGCGCCAAGAGACCCAGTACTTC.